Described below is a single TCR beta chain sequence and its context. The PCR ran on 60 Vbeta and 13 Jbeta primers. TCRdb keeps only in-frame clones here, not all; method: immunoSEQ multiplex PCR. The sample lists tens of thousands of clones; 80% to 90% were seen once. From germline, CDR1 is MDHEN and CDR2 SYDVKM. This CDR3 has 13 amino acids. With 6 bases removed from V and 13 bases from J, the gap between germline ends came to 16 bases. The data originate from a study of cytomegalovirus exposure and HLA in healthy donors. Overall study: Assignment to the Caucasian-associated ancestry cluster applied to approximately 80% of the approximately 420 genotyped donors.

This sequence was found in a woman aged 30 to 39 in good health and CMV-seropositive. V and J are TRBV28 and TRBJ1-6; D is possibly TRBD1 (5 bases). Sequenced input: PBMCs. The CDR3 spells CASRDGTGGPLHF. The CDR3 DNA sequence: TGTGCCAGCAGGGACGGGACCGGGGGGCCCCTCCACTTT.